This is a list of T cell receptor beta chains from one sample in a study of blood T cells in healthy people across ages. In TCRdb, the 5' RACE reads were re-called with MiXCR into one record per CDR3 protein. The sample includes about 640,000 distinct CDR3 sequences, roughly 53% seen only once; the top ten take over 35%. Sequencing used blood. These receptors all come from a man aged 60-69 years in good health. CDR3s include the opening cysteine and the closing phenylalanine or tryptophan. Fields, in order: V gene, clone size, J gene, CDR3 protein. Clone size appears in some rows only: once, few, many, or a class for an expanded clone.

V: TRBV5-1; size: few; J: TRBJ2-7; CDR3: CASSLDTRGYSYEQYF
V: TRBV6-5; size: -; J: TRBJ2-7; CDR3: CASSRLARSCEQYF
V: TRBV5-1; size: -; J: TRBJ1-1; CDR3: CASSFLGQRGTEAFF
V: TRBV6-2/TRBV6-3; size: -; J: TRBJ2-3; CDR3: CASSSYPSGLSTDTQYF
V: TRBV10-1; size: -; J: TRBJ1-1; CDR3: CASSERQGRPEAFF
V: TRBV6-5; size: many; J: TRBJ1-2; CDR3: CASSLGQGAGGYTF
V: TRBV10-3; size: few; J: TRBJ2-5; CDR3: CAIGGGGETQYF
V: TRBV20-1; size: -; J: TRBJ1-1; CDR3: CSARLGGRTEAFF
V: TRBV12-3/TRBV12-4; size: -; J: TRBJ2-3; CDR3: CASSPGQGGTRRQYF
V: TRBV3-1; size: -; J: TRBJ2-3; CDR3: CASSQAPGQGKDTQYF
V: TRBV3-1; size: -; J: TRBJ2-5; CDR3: CASSPNPGQGIQETQYF
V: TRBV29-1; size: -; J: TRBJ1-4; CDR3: CNVTGVSNEKLFF
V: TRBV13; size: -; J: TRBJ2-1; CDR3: CASSPPLGGRHEQFF
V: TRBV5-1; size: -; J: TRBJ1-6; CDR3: CASSLGTGNRNSPLHF
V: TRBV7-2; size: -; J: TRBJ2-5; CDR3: CASSLYRGLETQYF
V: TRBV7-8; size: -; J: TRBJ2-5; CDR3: CASSLGGREETQYF
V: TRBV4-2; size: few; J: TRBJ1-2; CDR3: CASSQGSPFGYTF
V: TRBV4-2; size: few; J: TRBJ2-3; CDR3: CASSQDPEDGYSTDTQYF
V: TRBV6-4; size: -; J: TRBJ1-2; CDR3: CASSDSRGAGYTF
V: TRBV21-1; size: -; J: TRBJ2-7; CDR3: CASSKAWGRVTYEQYF
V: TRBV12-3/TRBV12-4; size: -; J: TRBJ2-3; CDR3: CASSFFQVVTDTQYF
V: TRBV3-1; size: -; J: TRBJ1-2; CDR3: CASSQPRQGGYGYTF
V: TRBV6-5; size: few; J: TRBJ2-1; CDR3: CASSNEQFF
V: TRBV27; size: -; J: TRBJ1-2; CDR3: CASSPLGGEYGYTF
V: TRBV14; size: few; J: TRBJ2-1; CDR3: CASSQGDRGRNYNEQFF
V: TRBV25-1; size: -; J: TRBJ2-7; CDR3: CASRGQDPEQYF
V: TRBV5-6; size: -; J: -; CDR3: CASSQAGWNEQYF
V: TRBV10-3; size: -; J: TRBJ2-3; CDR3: CAISEGGRTGGADTQYF
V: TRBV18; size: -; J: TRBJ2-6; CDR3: CASSPDYAGANVLTF
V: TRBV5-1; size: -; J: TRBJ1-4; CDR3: CASSRTGRGANEKLFF
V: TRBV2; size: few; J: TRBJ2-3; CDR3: CASLPTSGSTDTQYF
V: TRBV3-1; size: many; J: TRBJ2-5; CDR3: CASSQVRGETQYF
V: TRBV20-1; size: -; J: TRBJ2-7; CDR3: CSARQSSYEQYF
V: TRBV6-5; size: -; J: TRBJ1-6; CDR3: CASRRVDSPLHF
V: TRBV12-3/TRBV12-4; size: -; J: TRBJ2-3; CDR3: CAGSLSYTQYF
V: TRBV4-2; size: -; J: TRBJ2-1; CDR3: CASSRDLPSSYNEQFF
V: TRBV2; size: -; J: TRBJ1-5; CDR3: CASRRQGYQPQHF
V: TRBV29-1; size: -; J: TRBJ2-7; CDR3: CSGYEQYF
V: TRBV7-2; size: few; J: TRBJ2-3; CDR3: CASSPAERGGTDTQYF
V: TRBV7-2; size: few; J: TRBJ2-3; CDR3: CASSLMHTDTQYF